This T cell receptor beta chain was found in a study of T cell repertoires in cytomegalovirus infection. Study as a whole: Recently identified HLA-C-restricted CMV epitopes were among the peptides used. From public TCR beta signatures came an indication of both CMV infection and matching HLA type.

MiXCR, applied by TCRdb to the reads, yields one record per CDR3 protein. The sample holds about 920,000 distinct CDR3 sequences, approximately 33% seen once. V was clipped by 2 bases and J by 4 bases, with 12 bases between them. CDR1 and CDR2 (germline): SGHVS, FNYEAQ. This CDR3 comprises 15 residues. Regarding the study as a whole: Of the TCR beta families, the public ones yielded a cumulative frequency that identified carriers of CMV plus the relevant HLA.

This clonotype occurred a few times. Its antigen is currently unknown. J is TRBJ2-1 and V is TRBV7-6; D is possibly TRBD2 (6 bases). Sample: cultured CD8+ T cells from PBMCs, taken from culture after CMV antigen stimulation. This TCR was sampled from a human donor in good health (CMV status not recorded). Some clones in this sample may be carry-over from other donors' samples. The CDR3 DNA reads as TGTGCCAGCAGCTTAAGCCCGGGGGTATACAATGAGCAGTTCTTC. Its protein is CASSLSPGVYNEQFF.